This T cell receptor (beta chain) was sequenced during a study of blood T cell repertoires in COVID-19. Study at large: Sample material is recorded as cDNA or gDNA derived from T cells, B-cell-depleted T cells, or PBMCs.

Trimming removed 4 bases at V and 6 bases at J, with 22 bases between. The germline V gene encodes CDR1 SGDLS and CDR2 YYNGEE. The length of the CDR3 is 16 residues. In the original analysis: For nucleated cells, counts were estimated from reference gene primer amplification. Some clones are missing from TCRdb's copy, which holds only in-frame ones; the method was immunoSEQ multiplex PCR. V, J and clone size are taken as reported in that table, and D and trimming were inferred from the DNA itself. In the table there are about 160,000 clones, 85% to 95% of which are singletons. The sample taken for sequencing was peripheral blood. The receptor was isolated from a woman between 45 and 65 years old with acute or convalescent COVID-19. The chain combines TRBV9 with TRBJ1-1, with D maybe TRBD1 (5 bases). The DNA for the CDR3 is TGTGCCAGCAGCCCCGGGGGGGGTCCCAGCCGGGCTGAAGCTTTCTTT. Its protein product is CASSPGGGPSRAEAFF.